The rows below give T cell receptor beta chains drawn from one sample of a study of blood T cell repertoires in COVID-19. The method was immunoSEQ multiplex PCR; TCRdb's version includes in-frame clones alone and lacks a portion of them. The data show 85,000 to 130,000 clones, around 86% seen once. The specimen was PBMCs or T cells enriched from blood (not recorded which). These receptors were collected from a woman aged 45-60 years who had recovered from COVID-19. CDR3s include the opening cysteine and the closing phenylalanine or tryptophan. A D gene is named only where the DNA matches it firmly. Expanded clones get a size class; other rows say once, few or many, or leave the size out.

D gene: -; clone size: -; J gene: TRBJ2-1; V gene: TRBV6-4; CDR3 DNA: TGTGCCAGCAGCTTTAGTCTCTCAAATGAGCAGTTCTTC; CDR3 protein: CASSFSLSNEQFF
D gene: -; clone size: once; J gene: TRBJ2-2; V gene: TRBV2; CDR3 DNA: TGTGCCAGCAGTGCTGAGGGTGCAGGGGTTATGACCGGGGAGCTGTTTTTT; CDR3 protein: CASSAEGAGVMTGELFF
D gene: -; clone size: -; J gene: TRBJ1-2; V gene: TRBV29-1; CDR3 DNA: TGCAGCGTTGAAGGCTCCGGCAGGGGTTCTTATGGCTACACCTTC; CDR3 protein: CSVEGSGRGSYGYTF
D gene: -; clone size: -; J gene: TRBJ2-1; V gene: TRBV7-3; CDR3 DNA: TGTGCCAGCAGCTTAACCCCCGTCCACAATGAGCAGTTCTTC; CDR3 protein: CASSLTPVHNEQFF
D gene: TRBD2; clone size: -; J gene: TRBJ2-7; V gene: TRBV7-9; CDR3 DNA: TGTGCCAGCAGCCCGTCCGGGACTAGCGGATCCGAGCAGTACTTC; CDR3 protein: CASSPSGTSGSEQYF
D gene: TRBD1; clone size: -; J gene: TRBJ2-7; V gene: TRBV7-8; CDR3 DNA: TGTGCCAGCAGCGAATCCCCGGGACAGGCCCTGGAGCAGTACTTC; CDR3 protein: CASSESPGQALEQYF
D gene: TRBD1; clone size: -; J gene: TRBJ1-2; V gene: TRBV15; CDR3 DNA: TGTGCCACCAGCAGTACAGGGGCCTATGGCTACACCTTC; CDR3 protein: CATSSTGAYGYTF
D gene: -; clone size: -; J gene: TRBJ1-1; V gene: TRBV14; CDR3 DNA: TGTGCCAGCAGCCAAGAGGGAGATACTGAAGCTTTCTTT; CDR3 protein: CASSQEGDTEAFF
D gene: -; clone size: -; J gene: TRBJ1-2; V gene: TRBV28; CDR3 DNA: TGTGCCAGCAGTTTATTCCCGGGAGGGGGCTACACCTTC; CDR3 protein: CASSLFPGGGYTF
D gene: TRBD1; clone size: -; J gene: TRBJ1-1; V gene: TRBV19; CDR3 DNA: TGTGCCAGTACCCCCCCACATTTGGGCCAGGGGGTGGCTAACACTGAAGCTTTCTTT; CDR3 protein: CASTPPHLGQGVANTEAFF
D gene: -; clone size: few; J gene: TRBJ1-3; V gene: TRBV3-1/TRBV3-2; CDR3 DNA: TGTGCCAGCAGCCAAGAAGGCAGGGCTGGAAACACCATATATTTT; CDR3 protein: CASSQEGRAGNTIYF
D gene: -; clone size: -; J gene: TRBJ2-3; V gene: TRBV6-1; CDR3 DNA: TGTGCCAGCAGTGAAGCGATAGCACCAGATACGCAGTATTTT; CDR3 protein: CASSEAIAPDTQYF
D gene: TRBD1; clone size: -; J gene: TRBJ1-5; V gene: TRBV7-9; CDR3 DNA: TGTGCCAGCAGCTTATACGTGGACAGGGGAAAACAGCCCCAGCATTTT; CDR3 protein: CASSLYVDRGKQPQHF
D gene: TRBD1; clone size: few; J gene: TRBJ1-1; V gene: TRBV30; CDR3 DNA: TGTGCCTGGAGAGGAGACAGGGAGAACACTGAAGCTTTCTTT; CDR3 protein: CAWRGDRENTEAFF
D gene: TRBD2; clone size: -; J gene: TRBJ2-3; V gene: TRBV11-2; CDR3 DNA: TGTGCCAGCAGCTCCGGGACTAGCTCCAAGTATTTT; CDR3 protein: CASSSGTSSKYF
D gene: TRBD2; clone size: -; J gene: TRBJ2-7; V gene: TRBV20-1; CDR3 DNA: TGCAGTGCTAGTAAGGGACTAGCGGGCGGCGAGCAGTACTTC; CDR3 protein: CSASKGLAGGEQYF
D gene: -; clone size: -; J gene: TRBJ1-5; V gene: TRBV3-1/TRBV3-2; CDR3 DNA: TGTGCCAGCAGCTTAGGACACGCACTCAATCAGCCCCAGCATTTT; CDR3 protein: CASSLGHALNQPQHF
D gene: -; clone size: -; J gene: TRBJ2-4; V gene: TRBV12-3/TRBV12-4; CDR3 DNA: TGTGCCAGCAGTTTATCGGTCGACAGGAGCAAGTACTTC; CDR3 protein: CASSLSVDRSKYF
D gene: TRBD1; clone size: -; J gene: TRBJ2-7; V gene: TRBV3-1/TRBV3-2; CDR3 DNA: TGTGCCAGCTCAAAGTACAAACAGGGGCCCGAAACCTACGAGCAGTACTTC; CDR3 protein: CASSKYKQGPETYEQYF
D gene: TRBD2; clone size: -; J gene: TRBJ2-7; V gene: TRBV7-9; CDR3 DNA: TGTGCCAGCAGCGCGGGACTAGCGGGAAGCTCCTACGAGCAGTACTTC; CDR3 protein: CASSAGLAGSSYEQYF
D gene: -; clone size: once; J gene: TRBJ1-4; V gene: TRBV27; CDR3 DNA: TGTGCCAGCAGCTCTCTGAGCGGTGAAAAACTGTTTTTT; CDR3 protein: CASSSLSGEKLFF
D gene: TRBD1; clone size: -; J gene: TRBJ2-7; V gene: TRBV5-1; CDR3 DNA: TGCGCCAGCAGCGAACAGGGGGGCCCCTACGAGCAGTACTTC; CDR3 protein: CASSEQGGPYEQYF
D gene: TRBD2; clone size: -; J gene: TRBJ2-7; V gene: TRBV28; CDR3 DNA: TGTGCCAGCAGCCCACTAGCGGGGTTCGAGCAGTACTTC; CDR3 protein: CASSPLAGFEQYF
D gene: TRBD2; clone size: -; J gene: TRBJ2-4; V gene: TRBV2; CDR3 DNA: TGTGCCAGCAGTGAAGGGCCCGCTAGCGGGAGTGTTCGAGACATTCAGTACTTC; CDR3 protein: CASSEGPASGSVRDIQYF
D gene: TRBD1; clone size: -; J gene: TRBJ2-7; V gene: TRBV7-9; CDR3 DNA: TGTGCCAGCAGCTTCGGGACAGGATTGTACGAGCAGTACTTC; CDR3 protein: CASSFGTGLYEQYF
D gene: TRBD1; clone size: -; J gene: TRBJ1-5; V gene: TRBV2; CDR3 DNA: TGTGCCAGCAACCAGGACAGGGGGCCCACTCGCAATCAGCCCCAGCATTTT; CDR3 protein: CASNQDRGPTRNQPQHF
D gene: -; clone size: -; J gene: TRBJ2-1; V gene: TRBV7-3; CDR3 DNA: TGTGCCAGCAGCTCCTTCTTAGCGGTATGGTGGGGCAATGAGCAGTTCTTC; CDR3 protein: CASSSFLAVWWGNEQFF
D gene: -; clone size: -; J gene: TRBJ1-3; V gene: TRBV18; CDR3 DNA: TGTGCCAGCTCACCACCTGGAGCCTCCACCATATATTTT; CDR3 protein: CASSPPGASTIYF
D gene: -; clone size: -; J gene: TRBJ2-7; V gene: TRBV25-1; CDR3 DNA: TGTGCCAGCAGTGAATTTGGGGGCGAGGACGAGCAGTACTTC; CDR3 protein: CASSEFGGEDEQYF
D gene: -; clone size: few; J gene: TRBJ2-5; V gene: TRBV6-5; CDR3 DNA: TGTGCCAGCACGGGTAGGGAGACCCAGTACTTC; CDR3 protein: CASTGRETQYF
D gene: TRBD1; clone size: once; J gene: TRBJ1-6; V gene: TRBV7-3; CDR3 DNA: TGTGCCAGCAGCTTTCTAGGGACAGGGGGATCACCCCTCCACTTT; CDR3 protein: CASSFLGTGGSPLHF
D gene: TRBD2; clone size: -; J gene: TRBJ2-1; V gene: TRBV29-1; CDR3 DNA: TGCAGCGTTGAGAGCGGGAGCACTAATGAGCAGTTCTTC; CDR3 protein: CSVESGSTNEQFF
D gene: TRBD1; clone size: -; J gene: TRBJ2-7; V gene: TRBV6-5; CDR3 DNA: TGTGCCAGCAATACGGGGACAGGGGCCTACGAGCAGTACTTC; CDR3 protein: CASNTGTGAYEQYF
D gene: -; clone size: -; J gene: TRBJ1-5; V gene: TRBV7-2; CDR3 DNA: TGTGCCAGCAGCTTCGGGGAGGGCGGACAGCCCCAGCATTTT; CDR3 protein: CASSFGEGGQPQHF
D gene: -; clone size: -; J gene: TRBJ1-1; V gene: TRBV30; CDR3 DNA: TGTGCCTGGAGTCTTGGCACGGGGGCTGAAGCTTTCTTT; CDR3 protein: CAWSLGTGAEAFF
D gene: TRBD1; clone size: -; J gene: TRBJ2-3; V gene: TRBV28; CDR3 DNA: TGTGCCAGCAGCTCTCCAGGGACAGGGGTCCCAGATACGCAGTATTTT; CDR3 protein: CASSSPGTGVPDTQYF
D gene: -; clone size: -; J gene: TRBJ1-2; V gene: TRBV5-4; CDR3 DNA: TGTGCCAGCAGCTTCCCGTCCCGGGACTATGGCTACACCTTC; CDR3 protein: CASSFPSRDYGYTF
D gene: TRBD2; clone size: -; J gene: TRBJ2-1; V gene: TRBV7-8; CDR3 DNA: TGTGCCAGCAGCTTATATTCTGGACTAGTGGCCAATGAGCAGTTCTTC; CDR3 protein: CASSLYSGLVANEQFF
D gene: -; clone size: few; J gene: TRBJ1-1; V gene: TRBV7-9; CDR3 DNA: TGTGCCAGCAGCTCCCAGTCCGGGGACACTGAAGCTTTCTTT; CDR3 protein: CASSSQSGDTEAFF
D gene: -; clone size: -; J gene: TRBJ1-5; V gene: TRBV6-1; CDR3 DNA: TGTGCCAGCAGTGACCCCGGGGGAGGAGGTCAGCCCCAGCATTTT; CDR3 protein: CASSDPGGGGQPQHF
D gene: TRBD1; clone size: -; J gene: TRBJ2-3; V gene: TRBV9; CDR3 DNA: TGTGCCAGCAGCTTCCGGGACAGGTCCGATACGCAGTATTTT; CDR3 protein: CASSFRDRSDTQYF
D gene: TRBD1; clone size: -; J gene: TRBJ1-2; V gene: TRBV5-1; CDR3 DNA: TGCGCCAGCAGCCAACCAGGGACAGGGGGCAGCTATGGCTACACCTTC; CDR3 protein: CASSQPGTGGSYGYTF
D gene: TRBD1; clone size: -; J gene: TRBJ2-2; V gene: TRBV10-1; CDR3 DNA: TGCGCCAGCAGCTCGGGACAGAGCAACACCGGGGAGCTGTTTTTT; CDR3 protein: CASSSGQSNTGELFF